The 14 T cell receptor beta chains in this list originate from one sample, sequenced in a study of shared clonotypes between healthy human individuals. Selected positively for CCR7 and CD45RO-negative, naive CD8 cells excluded terminally differentiated effector memory CD45RA+ cells. Sequenced by immunoSEQ multiplex PCR; TCRdb stores in-frame clones only, minus some. The profile shows 550,000 to 600,000 clones, about 98% of them singletons. The sample was naive CD8+ T cells sorted from blood. Every receptor here comes from a man aged 25-45 years in good health.

This clone was observed once. The V gene is TRBV7-9, the J gene TRBJ2-7, with TRBD1 matching 9 bases. Germline V CDR1 and CDR2: SEHNR, FQNEAQ (reference sequence). The CDR3 runs 18 residues. Trimming cost V 7 bases and J 5 bases; bases outside gene matches: 21. The CDR3 spells CASIETTGGGQGLHEQYF. The CDR3 nucleotides read TGTGCCAGCATCGAAACCACGGGTGGGGGACAGGGTTTACACGAGCAGTACTTC. Variable domain in full (rest from reference TRBV7-9 and TRBJ2-7): DTGVSQNPRHKITKRGQNVTFRCDPISEHNRLYWYRQTLGQGPEFLTYFQNEAQLEKSRLLSDRFSAERPKGSFSTLEIQRTEQGDSAMYLCASIETTGGGQGLHEQYFGPGTRLTVT.

The V call is TRBV5-1, the J call TRBJ2-1, with 9 bases lining up with TRBD2. Germline values: CDR1 SGHRS, CDR2 YFSETQ. The CDR3 is made up of 15 amino acids. V lost 5 bases to trimming and J lost 4 bases; unmatched junction nucleotides: 7. The CDR3 bases are TGCGCCAGCAGACCAACTAGCGGGTGGTACAATGAGCAGTTCTTC. Encoded protein: CASRPTSGWYNEQFF.

This chain joins TRBV30 and TRBJ1-2, with a weak D call TRBD1 (6 bases). Germline loops: CDR1 GTSNPN, CDR2 SVGIG (reference sequence). V shed 2 bases and J shed 3 bases, with 19 bases lying between them. This CDR3 has 16 amino acids. The CDR3 bases are TGTGCCTGGAGTCGACTTAGGGGGGGTAATGACTATGGCTACACCTTC. As protein: CAWSRLRGGNDYGYTF.

V and J are TRBV15 and TRBJ1-1; 10 bases are a match to TRBD1. CDR3 size: 13 residues. Germline V gives CDR1 LNHNV, CDR2 YYDKDF (reference sequence). Unmatched junction bases numbered 1, after V lost 5 bases and J lost 4 bases. The CDR3 loop is CATSWTGGTEAFF. CDR3 in DNA: TGTGCCACCAGCTGGACAGGGGGCACTGAAGCTTTCTTT.

V gene TRBV11-2 combines with J gene TRBJ2-7, with D possibly being TRBD2 (6 bases). This CDR3 contains 15 residues. Germline assignment: CDR1 SGHAT and CDR2 FQNNGV. V was clipped by 3 bases and J by 6 bases, with 18 bases between them. The DNA of the CDR3 is TGTGCCAGCAGCTTGGTGGGACTCAGCCCACGCGAGCAGTACTTC. It encodes CASSLVGLSPREQYF.

V usage is TRBV20-1 and J usage is TRBJ2-1; 7 bases are a match to TRBD2. The CDR3 has 10 amino acids. Trimming removed 8 bases from V and 9 bases from J; junction bases left unmatched: 4. Germline CDR1 is DFQATT and CDR2 is SNEGSKA (reference sequence). This CDR3 is CSRGVGEQFF. The CDR3 DNA reads as TGCAGTCGGGGGGTAGGTGAGCAGTTCTTC.

The V call is TRBV6-6, the J call TRBJ2-2; 10 bases fit TRBD1. CDR1 MNHNY and CDR2 SVGAGI come from the germline V gene (reference sequence). J was trimmed by 5 bases and V by 5 bases; bases with no gene match: 5. The CDR3 sequence is 15 residues long. The CDR3 bases are TGTGCCAGCAGTCTGGACAGGGGGGGTACCGGGGAGCTGTTTTTT. Translating it yields CASSLDRGGTGELFF.

This chain links TRBV4-2 with TRBJ2-3; no clear D gene. This CDR3 is 15 amino acids long. The V and J ends lost 1 base and 2 bases respectively, with 10 bases between them. Looked up from germline, CDR1 is LGHNA and CDR2 is YNFKEQ. In nucleotides, the CDR3 is TGTGCCAGCAGCCAAGCCTGGGCGTCCACAGATACGCAGTATTTT. The encoded protein is CASSQAWASTDTQYF.

The chain is built from TRBV11-2 and TRBJ2-1, with D uncertain. Trimming shortened V by 1 base and J by 6 bases, and 10 bases separated the two germline ends. This CDR3 is built from 14 residues. Per germline, CDR1 SGHAT and CDR2 FQNNGV. In DNA, the CDR3 is TGTGCCAGCAGCTTAGCGCCTGCGACCAATGAGCAGTTCTTC. Amino acid sequence: CASSLAPATNEQFF.

This chain connects TRBV29-1 to TRBJ1-1, with no clear D. From germline, CDR1 is SQVTM and CDR2 ANQGSEA. V lost 5 bases, J lost 4 bases, and 11 bases lay in between. CDR3 length: 12 residues. The CDR3 spells CSVLSLATEAFF. DNA for the CDR3: TGCAGCGTTCTTTCCCTAGCCACTGAAGCTTTCTTT.

The chain uses TRBV7-9 and TRBJ2-1, with D maybe TRBD2 (5 bases). CDR1 is SEHNR, CDR2 FQNEAQ, per germline (reference sequence). V lost 5 bases, J lost 1 base, and 12 bases lay in between. The CDR3 is 15 residues long. The CDR3 reads CASSLDSSSYNEQFF. As DNA, the CDR3 is TGTGCCAGCAGCCTGGACTCCTCTTCCTACAATGAGCAGTTCTTC.

V and J are TRBV29-1 and TRBJ2-1; D uncertain. Germline V gives CDR1 SQVTM, CDR2 ANQGSEA. Trimming removed 4 bases from V and 3 bases from J, with 13 bases in between. CDR3 length: 14 amino acids. The CDR3 nucleotides read TGCAGCGTTGTATCTGGGGATAACTACAATGAGCAGTTCTTC. Translating it yields CSVVSGDNYNEQFF.

V is TRBV7-9 and J is TRBJ1-3; perhaps TRBD1 as D (6 bases). CDR1 is SEHNR, CDR2 FQNEAQ, per germline (reference sequence). The V end lost 4 bases, the J end lost 4 bases, and 17 bases lay between the germline ends. This CDR3 has 16 residues. The CDR3 DNA follows: TGTGCCAGCAGCTCCGGACGACAGGTACTCGGAAACACCATATATTTT. Amino acids: CASSSGRQVLGNTIYF.

The chain has TRBV9 and TRBJ2-3, with 13 positions matching TRBD2. The CDR3 loop spans 16 amino acids. Germline V gives CDR1 SGDLS, CDR2 YYNGEE. J was trimmed by 2 bases and V by 3 bases; bases with no gene match: 3. This chain's CDR3 is CASSGGLAGATDTQYF. CDR3 sequence (DNA): TGTGCCAGCAGCGGCGGACTAGCGGGAGCCACAGATACGCAGTATTTT.